This TCR beta chain came from a study of graft-versus-host responses after intestinal transplantation. In the study overall: Induction with anti-thymocyte globulin, then tacrolimus and steroids for roughly three years, was given to all recipients. Points from the study as a whole: Analysis identified GvH clones in recipient marrow, with some appearing first in ileum or blood.

The protocol was immunoSEQ multiplex PCR, while the TCRdb copy is restricted to in-frame clones and leaves out a portion. Of 90,000 or so clones in the sample, approximately 82% were seen once. The V segment lost 3 bases and the J segment 5 bases; nucleotides outside the gene matches: 5. Germline V gene sequence: CDR1 MDHEN, CDR2 SYDVKM. CDR3 length: 15 amino acids. In regard to this clone: Its target is unknown.

J is TRBJ2-3 and V is TRBV28, with TRBD2 identical over 10 bases. The receptor was isolated from a human donor who received an intestinal transplant. Sequences were derived from unstimulated CD4+ T cells sorted from spleen or lymph node cells, sampled before intestinal transplant. In DNA, the CDR3 is TGTGCCAGCAGTTTGGAAGGACTAGCGGAAGATACGCAGTATTTT. It codes for CASSLEGLAEDTQYF.